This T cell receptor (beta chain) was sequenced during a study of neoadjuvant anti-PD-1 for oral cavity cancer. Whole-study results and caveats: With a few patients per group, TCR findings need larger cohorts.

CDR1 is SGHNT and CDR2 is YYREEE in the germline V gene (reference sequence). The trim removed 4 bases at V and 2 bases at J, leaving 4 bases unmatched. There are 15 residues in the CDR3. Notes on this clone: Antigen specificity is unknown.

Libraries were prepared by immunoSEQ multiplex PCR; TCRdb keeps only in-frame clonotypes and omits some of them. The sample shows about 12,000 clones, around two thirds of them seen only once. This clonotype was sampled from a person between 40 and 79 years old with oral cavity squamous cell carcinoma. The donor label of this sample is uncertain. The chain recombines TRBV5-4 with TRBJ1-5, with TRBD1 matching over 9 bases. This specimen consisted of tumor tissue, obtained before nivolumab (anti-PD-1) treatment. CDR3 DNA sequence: TGTGCCAGCAGCCGGGGGGACAGGGGCAATCAGCCCCAGCATTTT. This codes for CASSRGDRGNQPQHF. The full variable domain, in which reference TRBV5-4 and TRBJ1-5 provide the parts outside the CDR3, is ETGVTQSPTHLIKTRGQQVTLRCSSQSGHNTVSWYQQALGQGPQFIFQYYREEENGRGNFPPRFSGLQFPNYSSELNVNALELDDSALYLCASSRGDRGNQPQHFGDGTRLSIL.